This TCR beta chain was captured by sequencing in a study of T cells expressing NK-cell markers. TCRdb reprocessed the 5' RACE reads, with one entry per CDR3 protein and no DNA. The table for this sample gives about 400,000 distinct CDR3 sequences. CDR1 SGHTA and CDR2 FQGNSA come from the germline V gene. CDR3 length: 15 amino acids. The rearrangement uses TRBV7-2 and TRBJ2-3; there is no DNA to check the TCRdb D call of TRBD2. Sequencing was done on a sample of blood T cells: a sorted CD56 or NKG2C T cell subset, CD4+ or CD8+ T cells, or bulk PBMC T cells (not recorded which). This receptor was identified in a woman aged 50 to 60 in good health. CDR3 amino acids: CASRYGALAGDTQYF.